This T cell receptor (beta chain) was documented in a study of blood T cells in healthy people across ages. V shed 4 bases and J shed 10 bases, with 11 bases lying between them. The CDR3 is 12 amino acids. Germline lookup yields CDR1 MNHEY and CDR2 SVGAGI. The second PCR ran about 6 to 11 cycles with a sample-barcoded 5' primer and J-beta primers. TCRdb analysed the 5' RACE reads with MiXCR anew, one entry per CDR3 protein. The table includes 850,000 or so distinct CDR3 sequences, around 30% detected once. In its sample, this clonotype was seen a few times. The sequenced sample was blood. This TCR came from a woman of 80 years or more in good health. This chain links TRBV6-5 with TRBJ2-1, with D unresolved. The DNA for the CDR3 is TGTGCCAGCAGTTCTAGGCCCGAGGAGCAGTTCTTC. This sequence encodes CASSSRPEEQFF.